These T cell receptor beta chains were read from a single sample in a study of shared clonotypes between healthy human individuals. The table came from immunoSEQ multiplex PCR; TCRdb's copy has only in-frame clones and leaves some out. The sample holds about 1.1 million clones, roughly 77% seen once. The sample taken for sequencing was memory CD4+ T cells from PBMCs. These receptors all come from a man between 18 and 35 years old in good health. Some clones in this sample may be carry-over from other donors' samples. Each CDR3 is given with its conserved first and last residue. Each record gives: V gene, CDR3 length, D gene, J gene, clone size, CDR3 DNA, CDR3 protein. D genes are given only for firm matches. Clone size is not always given. Where it is, it says once, few, many or a class for expanded clones.

V gene: TRBV5-1
CDR3 length: 15
D gene: -
J gene: TRBJ2-2
clone size: -
CDR3 DNA: TGCGCCAGCAGCTTGACCCCCAGTTCAGCCGGGGAGCTGTTTTTT
CDR3 protein: CASSLTPSSAGELFF

V gene: TRBV28
CDR3 length: 15
D gene: -
J gene: TRBJ2-5
clone size: -
CDR3 DNA: TGTGCCAGCAGCCAAACAGGGGGGGTATGGGAGACCCAGTACTTC
CDR3 protein: CASSQTGGVWETQYF

V gene: TRBV7-6
CDR3 length: 14
D gene: -
J gene: TRBJ2-7
clone size: -
CDR3 DNA: TGTGCCAGCACCACTATGGACGGAGCCTACGAGCAGTACTTC
CDR3 protein: CASTTMDGAYEQYF

V gene: TRBV5-1
CDR3 length: 16
D gene: TRBD2
J gene: TRBJ2-2
clone size: -
CDR3 DNA: TGCGCCAGCAGCTTACTCGGACTAGACAACACCGGGGAGCTGTTTTTT
CDR3 protein: CASSLLGLDNTGELFF

V gene: TRBV30
CDR3 length: 13
D gene: -
J gene: TRBJ1-2
clone size: -
CDR3 DNA: TGTGCCTGGAGTGTACCCGGCCACTATGGCTACACCTTC
CDR3 protein: CAWSVPGHYGYTF

V gene: TRBV7-3
CDR3 length: 13
D gene: TRBD1
J gene: TRBJ2-5
clone size: -
CDR3 DNA: TGTGCCAGCAGCATGACAGGGACAGAGACCCAGTACTTC
CDR3 protein: CASSMTGTETQYF

V gene: TRBV19
CDR3 length: 17
D gene: -
J gene: TRBJ2-1
clone size: -
CDR3 DNA: TGTGCCAGTAGCCGGGGAGTAGCAGGGGCGAAATACAATGAGCAGTTCTTC
CDR3 protein: CASSRGVAGAKYNEQFF

V gene: TRBV28
CDR3 length: 14
D gene: -
J gene: TRBJ2-7
clone size: -
CDR3 DNA: TGTGCCAGCAGTTTAGCGGGTCTAACCTACGAGCAGTACTTC
CDR3 protein: CASSLAGLTYEQYF

V gene: TRBV7-9
CDR3 length: 15
D gene: -
J gene: TRBJ2-7
clone size: -
CDR3 DNA: TGTGCCAGCAGCTTAGGGGTAGGGCCCTCCTACGAGCAGTACTTC
CDR3 protein: CASSLGVGPSYEQYF

V gene: TRBV5-5
CDR3 length: 13
D gene: -
J gene: TRBJ1-5
clone size: -
CDR3 DNA: TGTGCCAGCAGCAGCCGCCTCAATCAGCCCCAGCATTTT
CDR3 protein: CASSSRLNQPQHF

V gene: TRBV6-1
CDR3 length: 15
D gene: -
J gene: TRBJ2-7
clone size: few
CDR3 DNA: TGTGCCAGCAGTGGTCGCCAGGGGTATAACGACGAGCAGTACTTC
CDR3 protein: CASSGRQGYNDEQYF

V gene: TRBV30
CDR3 length: 13
D gene: -
J gene: TRBJ1-6
clone size: -
CDR3 DNA: TGTGCCTGGAAGGGCTCAGGGGACTCACCCCTCCACTTT
CDR3 protein: CAWKGSGDSPLHF

V gene: TRBV18
CDR3 length: 16
D gene: -
J gene: TRBJ2-3
clone size: -
CDR3 DNA: TGTGCCAGCTCACCCAGACCGGGACGAGAGACAGATACGCAGTATTTT
CDR3 protein: CASSPRPGRETDTQYF

V gene: TRBV7-2
CDR3 length: 13
D gene: TRBD1
J gene: TRBJ2-1
clone size: many
CDR3 DNA: TGTGCCAGCAGCCCTACAGGGGGCAATGAGCAGTTCTTC
CDR3 protein: CASSPTGGNEQFF

V gene: TRBV5-4
CDR3 length: 14
D gene: TRBD1
J gene: TRBJ2-5
clone size: -
CDR3 DNA: TGTGCCAGCAGCGGGGGACAGAGGACAGAGACCCAGTACTTC
CDR3 protein: CASSGGQRTETQYF

V gene: TRBV5-1
CDR3 length: 15
D gene: -
J gene: TRBJ1-5
clone size: few
CDR3 DNA: TGCGCCAGCAGCTTGGAGGGATATAGCAATCAGCCCCAGCATTTT
CDR3 protein: CASSLEGYSNQPQHF

V gene: TRBV28
CDR3 length: 13
D gene: -
J gene: TRBJ1-5
clone size: few
CDR3 DNA: TGTGCCAGCAGTTTCCTTGGGAATCAGCCCCAGCATTTT
CDR3 protein: CASSFLGNQPQHF

V gene: TRBV7-2
CDR3 length: 13
D gene: -
J gene: TRBJ1-2
clone size: -
CDR3 DNA: TGTGCCAGCAGCCAGGGGTTTAACTATGGCTACACCTTC
CDR3 protein: CASSQGFNYGYTF

V gene: TRBV6-1
CDR3 length: 15
D gene: -
J gene: TRBJ1-2
clone size: once
CDR3 DNA: TGTGCCAGCAGAGAGACAGGAGATTCTAACTATGGCTACACCTTC
CDR3 protein: CASRETGDSNYGYTF

V gene: TRBV5-8
CDR3 length: 15
D gene: -
J gene: TRBJ2-2
clone size: many
CDR3 DNA: TGTGCCAGCAGCTTGCGGCTAGGGCCCCCCGGGGAGCTGTTTTTT
CDR3 protein: CASSLRLGPPGELFF

V gene: TRBV19
CDR3 length: 14
D gene: -
J gene: TRBJ1-1
clone size: -
CDR3 DNA: TGTGCCAGTAGTATAGATGGTCCGGGGACTGAAGCTTTCTTT
CDR3 protein: CASSIDGPGTEAFF

V gene: TRBV7-9
CDR3 length: 14
D gene: -
J gene: TRBJ2-7
clone size: few
CDR3 DNA: TGTGCCAGCAGCTTCACGTGGGGTGGAGACGAGCAGTACTTC
CDR3 protein: CASSFTWGGDEQYF

V gene: TRBV7-3
CDR3 length: 13
D gene: -
J gene: TRBJ1-6
clone size: -
CDR3 DNA: TGTGCCAGCAGCTCCTCTCTAATTTCACCCCTCCACTTT
CDR3 protein: CASSSSLISPLHF

V gene: TRBV5-4
CDR3 length: 16
D gene: TRBD2
J gene: TRBJ2-3
clone size: -
CDR3 DNA: TGTGCCAGCAGCTTGGGCGGGACTAGCGGGTCAGATACGCAGTATTTT
CDR3 protein: CASSLGGTSGSDTQYF

V gene: TRBV27
CDR3 length: 16
D gene: -
J gene: TRBJ1-6
clone size: few
CDR3 DNA: TGTGCCAGCAGTTTCACGGATAGCTCCTATAATTCACCCCTCCACTTT
CDR3 protein: CASSFTDSSYNSPLHF

V gene: TRBV29-1
CDR3 length: 11
D gene: -
J gene: TRBJ1-4
clone size: -
CDR3 DNA: TGCAGCCACACCTGGGGAGAAAAACTGTTTTTT
CDR3 protein: CSHTWGEKLFF

V gene: TRBV28
CDR3 length: 15
D gene: -
J gene: TRBJ1-3
clone size: -
CDR3 DNA: TGTGCCAGCAGTTTATTCCCCATTTCTGGAAACACCATATATTTT
CDR3 protein: CASSLFPISGNTIYF

V gene: TRBV12-5
CDR3 length: 14
D gene: -
J gene: TRBJ2-1
clone size: -
CDR3 DNA: TGTGCTAGTGGTTTGGTAATTTCAGGGTCAGGGTCGGTCTTC
CDR3 protein: CASGLVISGSGSVF

V gene: TRBV19
CDR3 length: 16
D gene: -
J gene: TRBJ1-5
clone size: -
CDR3 DNA: TGTGCCAGTAGACTGAGAGGGGCCCAAAGCAATCAGCCCCAGCATTTT
CDR3 protein: CASRLRGAQSNQPQHF

V gene: TRBV28
CDR3 length: 18
D gene: TRBD2
J gene: TRBJ2-6
clone size: -
CDR3 DNA: TGTGCCAGCAGTTTCCGACTAGCGGGAGCGGCGGGGGCCAACGTCCTGACTTTC
CDR3 protein: CASSFRLAGAAGANVLTF

V gene: TRBV18
CDR3 length: 14
D gene: -
J gene: TRBJ2-5
clone size: -
CDR3 DNA: TGTGCCAGCTCACCCGACAGACACCAAGAGACCCAGTACTTC
CDR3 protein: CASSPDRHQETQYF

V gene: TRBV7-2
CDR3 length: 15
D gene: -
J gene: TRBJ2-5
clone size: -
CDR3 DNA: TGTGCCAGCAGCCATGCGGCAGGAATCCAAGAGACCCAGTACTTC
CDR3 protein: CASSHAAGIQETQYF

V gene: TRBV20-1
CDR3 length: 11
D gene: -
J gene: TRBJ2-7
clone size: -
CDR3 DNA: TGCAGTGCTATGCCTGACTACGAGCAGTACTTC
CDR3 protein: CSAMPDYEQYF

V gene: TRBV27
CDR3 length: 15
D gene: TRBD1
J gene: TRBJ1-2
clone size: -
CDR3 DNA: TGTGCCAGCAGTTTTAAATGGGACAGGGGTGGTTCTTACACCTTC
CDR3 protein: CASSFKWDRGGSYTF

V gene: TRBV11-2
CDR3 length: 14
D gene: TRBD1
J gene: TRBJ2-5
clone size: once
CDR3 DNA: TGTGCCAGCAGCGCATCTTGGACAGGGGAGACCCAGTACTTC
CDR3 protein: CASSASWTGETQYF

V gene: TRBV7-3
CDR3 length: 12
D gene: -
J gene: TRBJ2-3
clone size: once
CDR3 DNA: TGTGCCAGCAGCTTAGACACTGATACGCAGTATTTT
CDR3 protein: CASSLDTDTQYF

V gene: TRBV6-1
CDR3 length: 12
D gene: -
J gene: TRBJ2-7
clone size: -
CDR3 DNA: TGTGCCAGCAAATTTGGATCCTACGAGCAGTACTTC
CDR3 protein: CASKFGSYEQYF

V gene: TRBV19
CDR3 length: 14
D gene: -
J gene: TRBJ1-5
clone size: -
CDR3 DNA: TGTGCCAGTAGTATTAGGGAGGGCAATCAGCCCCAGCATTTT
CDR3 protein: CASSIREGNQPQHF

V gene: TRBV30
CDR3 length: 14
D gene: TRBD1
J gene: TRBJ1-5
clone size: -
CDR3 DNA: TGTGCCTGGAGTCGGACAGGGCTCCCGGTGCCCCAGCATTTT
CDR3 protein: CAWSRTGLPVPQHF

V gene: TRBV11-2
CDR3 length: 14
D gene: TRBD1
J gene: TRBJ2-1
clone size: -
CDR3 DNA: TGTGCCAGCAAGTCGGGGACAGGGGGCGGTGAGCAGTTCTTC
CDR3 protein: CASKSGTGGGEQFF

V gene: TRBV5-1
CDR3 length: 13
D gene: -
J gene: TRBJ1-6
clone size: -
CDR3 DNA: TGCGCCAGCAGCTTTAACGGGGACTCACCCCTCCACTTT
CDR3 protein: CASSFNGDSPLHF

V gene: TRBV6-6
CDR3 length: 15
D gene: -
J gene: TRBJ1-1
clone size: -
CDR3 DNA: TGTGCCAGCAGTTATTCGGGGGGCTTGAACACTGAAGCTTTCTTT
CDR3 protein: CASSYSGGLNTEAFF

V gene: TRBV4-1
CDR3 length: 13
D gene: -
J gene: TRBJ2-5
clone size: -
CDR3 DNA: TGCGCCAGCAGCCAGTCCATGACTGAGACCCAGTACTTC
CDR3 protein: CASSQSMTETQYF

V gene: TRBV18
CDR3 length: 16
D gene: TRBD2
J gene: TRBJ2-1
clone size: -
CDR3 DNA: TGTGCCAGCCAGAAGTCACTAGCGGGAGTGGGAAATGAGCAGTTCTTC
CDR3 protein: CASQKSLAGVGNEQFF

V gene: TRBV2
CDR3 length: 15
D gene: TRBD1
J gene: TRBJ2-5
clone size: once
CDR3 DNA: TGTGCCAGCAGTGAAATAGTAGCACAGGGGGGGACCCAGTACTTC
CDR3 protein: CASSEIVAQGGTQYF

V gene: TRBV11-2
CDR3 length: 13
D gene: -
J gene: TRBJ1-2
clone size: -
CDR3 DNA: TGTGCCAGCAGCGCCCTCGGAGGCTATGGCTACACCTTC
CDR3 protein: CASSALGGYGYTF

V gene: TRBV7-3
CDR3 length: 15
D gene: -
J gene: TRBJ2-6
clone size: -
CDR3 DNA: TGTGCCAGCAGCTTGTTGGGCTCTGGGGCCAACGTCCTGACTTTC
CDR3 protein: CASSLLGSGANVLTF

V gene: TRBV2
CDR3 length: 13
D gene: TRBD1
J gene: TRBJ1-2
clone size: -
CDR3 DNA: TGTGCCAGCAGTTCCGGGACAGTCTATGGCTACACCTTC
CDR3 protein: CASSSGTVYGYTF

V gene: TRBV18
CDR3 length: 16
D gene: -
J gene: TRBJ2-6
clone size: -
CDR3 DNA: TGTGCCAGCTCACCACCTAACCACTCTGGGGCCAACGTCCTGACTTTC
CDR3 protein: CASSPPNHSGANVLTF

V gene: TRBV14
CDR3 length: 13
D gene: -
J gene: TRBJ2-3
clone size: -
CDR3 DNA: TGTGCCAGCAGCCAAGTGAATTCAGATACGCAGTATTTT
CDR3 protein: CASSQVNSDTQYF

V gene: TRBV25-1
CDR3 length: 15
D gene: -
J gene: TRBJ2-3
clone size: -
CDR3 DNA: TGTGCCAGCAGTGAATTTGGCAGAAGAGGCGATACGCAGTATTTT
CDR3 protein: CASSEFGRRGDTQYF